A selection of T cell receptor beta chains follows, all from one sample in a study of cytomegalovirus exposure and HLA in healthy donors. Only in-frame clones appear in the TCRdb table, and some are missing; sequencing was by immunoSEQ multiplex PCR. The sample has about 160,000 clones; about 88% are singletons. Material: PBMCs. The receptors originated from a woman aged 18-29 years in good health and CMV-seronegative. The CDR3 runs from the conserved cysteine through the conserved F or W. Each record gives: D gene, J gene, V gene, clone size, CDR3 protein, CDR3 DNA. A D gene is named only where the DNA matches it firmly. Not all rows give a size; the values are once, few, many and, for expanded clones, a class.

>.|TRBJ1-2|TRBV30|.
CAWRGGNYGYTF
TGTGCCTGGAGAGGGGGTAACTATGGCTACACCTTC
>TRBD1|TRBJ2-7|TRBV28|.
CASSTPGQGAHEQYF
TGTGCCAGCAGTACTCCGGGACAGGGAGCCCACGAGCAGTACTTC
>TRBD2|TRBJ2-5|TRBV5-4|.
CASSSLIAGAGSETQYF
TGTGCCAGCAGCTCCTTAATAGCGGGAGCGGGTTCGGAGACCCAGTACTTC
>.|TRBJ2-6|TRBV5-1|.
CASSSVQSSGANVLTF
TGCGCCAGCAGCTCCGTACAAAGCTCTGGGGCCAACGTCCTGACTTTC
>.|TRBJ1-2|TRBV5-5|.
CASSPSNYGYTF
TGTGCCAGCAGCCCCTCTAACTATGGCTACACCTTC
>TRBD1|TRBJ2-1|TRBV6-5|.
CASSYSRGRIDNEQFF
TGTGCCAGCAGTTACTCGAGGGGGCGTATTGACAATGAGCAGTTCTTC
>.|TRBJ1-1|TRBV19|.
CASSPHRAEAFF
TGTGCCAGTTCCCCCCACCGGGCTGAAGCTTTCTTT
>.|TRBJ2-6|TRBV5-4|.
CASSTDSSGANVLTF
TGTGCCAGCAGCACAGATTCCTCTGGGGCCAACGTCCTGACTTTC
>TRBD2|TRBJ2-1|TRBV6-1|.
CASTSGGAREQFF
TGTGCCAGTACTAGCGGGGGGGCTAGGGAGCAGTTCTTC
>TRBD2|TRBJ2-1|TRBV7-3|few
CASSLDSGSFNEQFF
TGTGCCAGCAGTCTAGATAGCGGGAGTTTCAATGAGCAGTTCTTC
>TRBD1|TRBJ2-7|TRBV4-1|once
CASSLTFRRQGTYEQYF
TGCGCCAGCAGCCTTACTTTCCGGCGACAGGGGACCTACGAGCAGTACTTC
>TRBD1|TRBJ1-2|TRBV29-1|once
CSVQEQGNYGYTF
TGCAGCGTTCAGGAACAGGGGAACTATGGCTACACCTTC
>.|TRBJ2-4|TRBV7-8|.
CASSLARTDPRNIQYF
TGTGCCAGCAGCTTAGCCCGGACTGATCCCCGAAACATTCAGTACTTC
>.|TRBJ1-2|TRBV2|.
CASSDRDGGYTF
TGTGCCAGCAGTGACAGGGATGGTGGCTACACCTTC
>.|TRBJ2-2|TRBV19|.
CASSIVFPPGELFF
TGTGCCAGTAGTATTGTGTTCCCCCCAGGGGAGCTGTTTTTT